Below, 17 T cell receptor beta chains from the same sample are listed, as sequenced in a study of blood T cells in healthy people across ages. A second PCR of about 7 to 12 cycles used a sample-barcoded 5' primer and a J-beta primer mix. TCRdb reprocessed the 5' RACE reads with MiXCR, giving one entry per CDR3 protein. Found here are about 780,000 distinct CDR3 sequences, about 59% of them singletons; the top ten hold about a quarter. Material for sequencing was blood. Receptors were obtained from a man under 40 in good health.

The table lists this clonotype with many counts. J is TRBJ2-5 and V is TRBV2; D is unclear. The V end was cut by 8 bases, the J end by 5 bases, with 12 bases between. This CDR3 is built from 12 residues. Germline lookup yields CDR1 SNHLY and CDR2 FYNNEI. Here the CDR3 DNA reads TGTGCCAGCGGGCGACCTGCGGAGACCCAGTACTTC. Translation: CASGRPAETQYF. Drawing the rest from reference TRBV2 and TRBJ2-5, the complete variable domain is EPEVTQTPSHQVTQMGQEVILRCVPISNHLYFYWYRQILGQKVEFLVSFYNNEISEKSEIFDDQFSVERPDGSNFTLKIRSTKLEDSAMYFCASGRPAETQYFGPGTRLLVL.

This chain links TRBV28 with TRBJ2-6; D might be TRBD2 (6 bases). V lost 4 bases and J lost 0, with 13 bases in between. This CDR3 comprises 17 residues. Per the germline V gene, CDR1 is MDHEN and CDR2 is SYDVKM. The CDR3 here is CASSSKEGLSGANVLTF. The CDR3 DNA reads as TGTGCCAGCAGTTCCAAGGAGGGTCTCTCTGGGGCCAACGTCCTGACTTTC.

V usage is TRBV6-4 and J usage is TRBJ1-2; 9 nucleotides agree with TRBD1. The CDR3 consists of 15 residues. With V trimmed by 7 bases and J by 1 base, 7 bases remained unmatched. Looked up from germline, CDR1 is MRHNA and CDR2 is SNTAGT. This chain's CDR3 is CASIVSTGGNYGYTF. For the CDR3, the DNA is TGTGCCAGCATTGTATCGACAGGGGGTAACTATGGCTACACCTTC.

This chain links TRBV5-1 with TRBJ2-1; possible D gene TRBD2, 7 bases. This CDR3 comprises 20 residues. Germline-derived CDR1 and CDR2 are SGHRS and YFSETQ. V was cut by 2 bases and J by 4 bases, with 28 bases left in between. CDR3 sequence reads: CASSFNLDLSREGGYNEQFF. As DNA, the CDR3 is TGCGCCAGCAGCTTCAATCTCGATTTGTCTAGGGAGGGGGGATACAATGAGCAGTTCTTC.

In its sample, this clonotype was seen a few times. The chain's CDR3 is CSAREQRSSYNEQFF. The CDR3 nucleotides are TGCAGTGCTAGAGAGCAGAGGAGCTCCTACAATGAGCAGTTCTTC. The chain uses TRBV20-1 and TRBJ2-1; no reliable D call. The CDR3 contains 15 residues. In germline, CDR1 is DFQATT, CDR2 SNEGSKA (reference sequence). V lost 0 bases and J lost 0, with 9 bases in between.

The gene calls are TRBV4-2 and TRBJ2-7, with 8 nucleotides matching TRBD1. This CDR3 spans 16 amino acids. The germline CDR1 and CDR2 sequences are LGHNA and YNFKEQ. J was trimmed by 3 bases and V by 3 bases; bases with no gene match: 10. Here the CDR3 DNA reads TGTGCCAGCAGCCAGGGGACAGGCTCCCTCGGCTACGAGCAGTACTTC. This codes for CASSQGTGSLGYEQYF.

This clonotype has a single count. This chain uses TRBV7-2 with TRBJ2-7; no clear D gene. Germline V gene lookup returns CDR1 SGHTA and CDR2 FQGNSA. This CDR3 is built from 13 residues. V was trimmed by 5 bases and J by 2 bases, leaving 10 bases between them. The CDR3 DNA reads as TGTGCCAGCAGCCCCCACATAGCCTACGAGCAGTACTTC. Its translation: CASSPHIAYEQYF.

The chain employs TRBV7-2 and TRBJ2-3, with 8 bases identical to TRBD2. Germline CDR1 and CDR2: SGHTA and FQGNSA. The CDR3 spans 18 residues. V was clipped by 5 bases and J by 4 bases; unmatched bases: 17. CDR3 protein: CASSRYSGGMAGPDTQYF. DNA for the CDR3: TGTGCCAGCAGCCGGTACAGCGGGGGAATGGCCGGACCAGATACGCAGTATTTT.

This clonotype came up a few times. The CDR3 DNA is TGTGCCAGCAGTTACCCCCTTACCGGAATACAAGTACCGTACTTC. This codes for CASSYPLTGIQVPYF. V is TRBV6-6 and J is TRBJ2-7; D is uncertain. Per germline, CDR1 MNHNY and CDR2 SVGAGI (reference sequence). The CDR3 runs 15 residues. Trimming pared 2 bases from V and 12 bases from J, leaving 23 bases between.

This clonotype appeared many times. The chain recombines TRBV27 with TRBJ2-3; 7 nucleotides align to TRBD2. CDR1 is MNHEY and CDR2 is SMNVEV in the germline V gene (reference sequence). V trimming: 5 bases; J trimming: 1 base; junction bases outside the gene matches: 0. This CDR3 has 13 residues. The CDR3 region has the DNA TGTGCCAGCAGTAGCGGGGGCACAGATACGCAGTATTTT. This gives the protein CASSSGGTDTQYF.

This clonotype was seen a few times. The V and J genes are TRBV12-3 or TRBV12-4 and TRBJ2-3; no definite D call. Trimming took off 4 bases at V and 1 base at J, with 9 bases between the two ends. This CDR3 contains 14 residues. The CDR3 coding sequence is TGTGCCAGCAGTTACCAGTCCCGCACAGATACGCAGTATTTT. This sequence encodes CASSYQSRTDTQYF.

The CDR3 DNA sequence: TGTGCCAGCAGCTTAGGGACCTCGCCAGGCGAGCAGTACTTC. Translated: CASSLGTSPGEQYF. The chain couples TRBV7-2 to TRBJ2-7; D ambiguous. Per the germline V gene, CDR1 is SGHTA and CDR2 is FQGNSA. The ends were cut back, 1 base at V and 6 bases at J, with 13 bases in the middle. The CDR3 is 14 residues long.

This chain uses TRBV29-1 with TRBJ2-3; the D is unclear. Between the trimmed V and J ends, which lost 6 bases and 3 bases, there was a span of 22 bases. CDR1 SQVTM and CDR2 ANQGSEA come from the germline V gene. CDR3 length equals 16 residues. CDR3 nucleotide sequence: TGCAGCGTACTGCCTTCTTGGGTACTTGGGACAGATACGCAGTATTTT. Translating it yields CSVLPSWVLGTDTQYF.

The chain uses TRBV29-1 and TRBJ2-2; D gene unclear. CDR1 is SQVTM, CDR2 ANQGSEA, per germline. The CDR3 extends over 12 amino acids. V lost 4 bases, J lost 3 bases, and 6 bases lay in between. The DNA for the CDR3 is TGCAGCGTTGCCGGCTACACCGGGGAGCTGTTTTTT. It yields the protein CSVAGYTGELFF.

As for this clonotype: A junction boundary mismatches the germline segment, possibly from a read error. This CDR3 is CATSDPDPNTQYF. CDR3 bases: TGTGCCACCAGTGACCCCGACCCGAATACGCAGTATTTT. The rearrangement links TRBV12-3 or TRBV12-4 to TRBJ2-3; D remains unclear. CDR3 length equals 13 residues.

This chain uses TRBV9 with TRBJ2-5, with a weak D call TRBD2 (6 bases). TRBJ2-7 explains the end of the DNA better; the J call may be wrong. The CDR3 covers 14 residues. The germline CDR1 and CDR2 sequences are SGDLS and YYNGEE. The CDR3 loop is CASSAGGPSYEQYF. CDR3 in DNA: TGTGCCAGCAGCGCCGGGGGACCCTCCTACGAGCAGTACTTC.

The gene calls are TRBV9 and TRBJ2-3, with 11 bases lining up with TRBD2. The CDR3 consists of 15 residues. The germline gives CDR1 SGDLS, CDR2 YYNGEE. V shed 6 bases, J shed 4 bases, and the junction held 7 bases outside the gene matches. CDR3 DNA sequence: TGTGCCAGCACCCTAACTAGCGGGGGCTCAGATACGCAGTATTTT. It specifies CASTLTSGGSDTQYF.